What follows are 11 T cell receptor beta chains derived from one specimen sequenced in a study of blood T cells in healthy people across ages. A second about 6 to 11 cycle PCR used barcoded and J-beta primers. Via MiXCR, TCRdb re-called the 5' RACE reads, giving one row per CDR3 protein. The data hold a few hundred thousand distinct CDR3 sequences, with roughly a quarter observed a single time. This same sample was also part of a study on T cells of mothers and their children.

Sequenced sample: blood. The receptors come from a boy aged 2-9 years in good health.

The V and J genes are TRBV4-2 and TRBJ2-1; TRBD1 might be the D (6 bases). Germline-derived CDR1 and CDR2 are LGHNA and YNFKEQ. V gave up 1 base and J gave up 2 bases, with 9 bases separating them. The length of the CDR3 is 15 residues. CDR3: CASSQVRGTYNEQFF. The CDR3, as DNA: TGTGCCAGCAGCCAAGTTAGGGGGACCTACAATGAGCAGTTCTTC.

This sequence joins TRBV7-8 and TRBJ2-1; TRBD2 agrees at 13 bases. Germline V gives CDR1 SGHVS, CDR2 FQNEAQ. CDR3 length equals 15 residues. V trimming: 5 bases; J trimming: 15 bases; junction bases outside the gene matches: 13. CDR3 DNA: TGTGCCAGCAGCCCCGAACTAGCGGGAGGGCCGTCCCTGTTCTTC. Protein: CASSPELAGGPSLFF.

The chain has TRBV14 and TRBJ2-3; D is ambiguous. V gave up 4 bases and J gave up 1 base, with 15 bases separating them. The CDR3 totals 16 residues. Looked up from germline, CDR1 is SGHDN and CDR2 is FVKESK. In DNA, the CDR3 is TGTGCCAGCAGCCCTCGGCCCTCGAGAGGCACAGATACGCAGTATTTT. It translates to CASSPRPSRGTDTQYF.

The chain uses TRBV6-5 and TRBJ2-7, with unresolved D. Trimming took off 5 bases at V and 5 bases at J, with 16 bases between the two ends. The CDR3 length is 14 residues. Germline assignment: CDR1 MNHEY and CDR2 SVGAGI. CDR3 in amino acids: CASSHTPPDDEQYF. CDR3 nucleotides: TGTGCCAGCAGTCACACGCCCCCGGACGACGAGCAGTACTTC.

The J gene is TRBJ2-3, the V gene TRBV7-6; unclear D gene. The length of the CDR3 is 15 residues. The germline CDR1 and CDR2 sequences are SGHVS and FNYEAQ. V was cut by 0 bases and J by 0 bases, with 7 bases left in between. CDR3 residues: CASSLAAVSTDTQYF. The CDR3 DNA reads as TGTGCCAGCAGCTTAGCGGCGGTCAGCACAGATACGCAGTATTTT.

In its sample, this clonotype was seen a few times. A read error is likely, as this CDR3 ends without the conserved phenylalanine or tryptophan. The CDR3 spells CASSLPTDYGYTL. The CDR3 DNA sequence: TGCGCCAGCAGCTTGCCCACTGACTATGGCTACACCCTC. The J gene is TRBJ1-2, the V gene TRBV5-1; D unresolved. This CDR3 is built from 13 residues. V dropped 1 base and J dropped 3 bases, with 7 bases sitting between them. Germline CDR1 reads SGHRS; CDR2 reads YFSETQ.

This clonotype was seen only a few times. The chain couples TRBV5-1 to TRBJ2-6; 7 nucleotides agree with TRBD1. Germline V gene sequence: CDR1 SGHRS, CDR2 YFSETQ. The CDR3 runs to 16 residues. With 6 bases clipped from V and 2 bases from J, the junction kept 8 bases outside the gene matches. The CDR3: CASNPQTGAGANVLTF. The CDR3 DNA sequence: TGCGCCAGCAACCCGCAAACAGGGGCTGGGGCCAACGTCCTGACTTTC.

With regard to this clonotype: One end of the junction fails to match germline, which may point to a read error. The rearrangement links TRBV18 to TRBJ1-4; D is uncertain. Germline-derived CDR1 and CDR2 are KGHSH and LQKENI. The CDR3 spans 16 residues. The DNA for the CDR3 is TGTGCCAGCTCCCCACAGCGAATGTGGGCTAATGAAAAACTGTTTTTT. This translates into CASSPQRMWANEKLFF.

The chain couples TRBV7-9 to TRBJ2-5, with a possible D match to TRBD1 (6 bases). The better agreement between TRBJ2-7 and the DNA end casts doubt on the J call. The CDR3 loop spans 16 amino acids. Germline-derived CDR1 and CDR2 are SEHNR and FQNEAQ (reference sequence). The CDR3 sequence is CASSYPHGQLTYEQYF. The CDR3 nucleotides are TGTGCCAGCAGTTATCCTCACGGACAGTTAACCTACGAGCAGTACTTC.

Concerning this clonotype: A read error may account for a junction end that differs from germline. This chain uses TRBV7-2 with TRBJ2-7; D is unresolved. The CDR3 sequence is 13 residues long. The germline V gene has CDR1 SGHTA and CDR2 FQGNSA. CDR3 amino acids: CASSLVKNYEQYF. The CDR3, as DNA: TGTGCCAGTAGCTTAGTGAAAAACTACGAGCAGTACTTC.

The chain employs TRBV7-2 and TRBJ2-2; 8 nucleotides align to TRBD2. The V and J ends lost 5 bases and 1 base, in that order; junction bases with no gene match: 6. In germline, CDR1 is SGHTA, CDR2 FQGNSA. The CDR3 runs to 16 residues. The CDR3 region is CASSPPGLGNTGELFF. The CDR3 bases are TGTGCCAGCAGCCCACCGGGACTAGGGAACACCGGGGAGCTGTTTTTT.